The 27 T cell receptor beta chains presented below share a single source sample, sequenced in a study of cytomegalovirus exposure and HLA in healthy donors. Vbeta (60) and Jbeta (13) primers were used in the PCR. TCRdb's table, derived via immunoSEQ multiplex PCR, lists solely in-frame clones and lacks some. In total, the table holds approximately 150,000 clones. The sequenced sample was PBMCs. Receptor source: a woman in her thirties or forties in good health and CMV-seronegative.

The rearrangement links TRBV1 to TRBJ2-5; whether TRBD2, the table's D call, matches the DNA was not checked. TRBV1 is shown as a pseudogene. This CDR3 is 19 amino acids long. The CDR3 here is CTSSQDPPTSGGAEETQYF. The CDR3, as DNA: TGCACCAGCAGCCAAGATCCGCCGACTAGCGGGGGGGCCGAGGAGACCCAGTACTTC.

This chain links TRBV7-9 with TRBJ2-4; TRBD1 agrees at 8 bases. CDR3 size: 17 residues. The ends lost 5 bases at V and 8 bases at J; junction bases unmatched: 17. Germline CDR1 and CDR2: SEHNR and FQNEAQ (reference sequence). Here the CDR3 reads CASSRGQVGGILDIQYF. The CDR3 nucleotides read TGTGCCAGCAGCAGGGGACAGGTCGGGGGTATCTTAGACATTCAGTACTTC. The full variable domain, its missing parts supplied by reference TRBV7-9 and TRBJ2-4, is DTGVSQNPRHKITKRGQNVTFRCDPISEHNRLYWYRQTLGQGPEFLTYFQNEAQLEKSRLLSDRFSAERPKGSFSTLEIQRTEQGDSAMYLCASSRGQVGGILDIQYFGAGTRLSVL.

V usage is TRBV7-6 and J usage is TRBJ2-1; 8 nucleotides agree with TRBD2. CDR1 and CDR2 (germline): SGHVS, FNYEAQ. The CDR3 runs to 17 residues. V was pared by 5 bases and J by 4 bases, with 13 bases of the junction left unmatched. The CDR3 spells CASSLQTSASGYNEQFF. In nucleotides, the CDR3 is TGTGCCAGCAGCCTCCAGACCTCGGCTAGCGGGTACAATGAGCAGTTCTTC.

This sequence joins TRBV5-1 and TRBJ1-2; D remains unclear. CDR3 length equals 14 residues. The germline V gene has CDR1 SGHRS and CDR2 YFSETQ. The germline V and J ends were trimmed by 4 bases and 4 bases, with 14 bases remaining between them. For the CDR3, the DNA is TGCGCCAGCAGCCCAGAAGGACTCAGCTATGGCTACACCTTC. This translates into CASSPEGLSYGYTF.

The rearrangement links TRBV6-7 to TRBJ1-5, with 8 bases aligning to TRBD1. TRBV6-7 is known as an ORF, though its function is uncertain. V was pared by 7 bases and J by 2 bases, with 10 bases of the junction left unmatched. The CDR3 length is 16 residues. CDR3 DNA: TGTGCCAGCACTCTCCCCGCGGGACAGGGCAATCAGCCCCAGCATTTT. Amino acids: CASTLPAGQGNQPQHF.

The chain carries TRBV6-5 and TRBJ1-3; D perhaps matches TRBD1 (6 bases). V lost 3 bases to trimming and J lost 4 bases, with 13 bases between them. The germline gives CDR1 MNHEY, CDR2 SVGAGI. The CDR3 loop spans 15 amino acids. The CDR3 reads CASSYGRGLGNTIYF. The DNA of the CDR3 is TGTGCCAGCAGTTATGGGCGGGGGCTCGGAAACACCATATATTTT.

The rearrangement uses TRBV7-9 and TRBJ2-1; 12 positions agree with TRBD1. The CDR3 has 18 residues. CDR1 SEHNR and CDR2 FQNEAQ come from the germline V gene (reference sequence). Unmatched junction bases numbered 9, after V lost 6 bases and J lost 0 bases. The CDR3 sequence: CASRRGTGGPNSYNEQFF. The CDR3 coding sequence is TGTGCCAGCAGGCGGGGGACAGGGGGCCCCAACTCCTACAATGAGCAGTTCTTC.

The rearrangement links TRBV9 to TRBJ1-6, with 7 bases aligning to TRBD1. Trimming cost V 6 bases and J 8 bases; bases outside gene matches: 5. From germline, CDR1 is SGDLS and CDR2 YYNGEE. The CDR3 is 13 residues long. CDR3 loop: CASNRQGDSPLHF. In nucleotides, the CDR3 is TGTGCCAGCAACAGACAGGGTGATTCACCCCTCCACTTT.

J is TRBJ1-1 and V is TRBV7-9, with a possible D match to TRBD1 (6 bases). The V gene's germline CDR1 is SEHNR and CDR2 FQNEAQ (reference sequence). This CDR3 has 16 amino acids. The V end was cut by 2 bases, the J end by 4 bases, with 17 bases between. The CDR3 loop reads CASSLNSGGVATEAFF. CDR3 bases: TGTGCCAGCAGCTTAAATTCGGGGGGCGTGGCCACTGAAGCTTTCTTT.

This chain uses TRBV10-3 with TRBJ1-2; 7 bases agree with TRBD1. This CDR3 comprises 14 residues. V was pared by 4 bases and J by 4 bases, with 6 bases of the junction left unmatched. Germline assignment: CDR1 ENHRY and CDR2 SYGVKD. The CDR3 spells CAISVAGGSYGYTF. The CDR3 bases are TGTGCCATCAGTGTCGCAGGGGGAAGCTATGGCTACACCTTC.

The chain links TRBV7-3 to TRBJ1-1; weak D call: TRBD1 (6 bases). Germline values: CDR1 SGHTA, CDR2 FQGTGA. With 5 bases removed from V and 1 base from J, the gap between germline ends came to 8 bases. CDR3 length: 13 residues. The CDR3 protein is CASSRGQNTEAFF. The CDR3 DNA is TGTGCCAGCAGCAGGGGACAGAACACTGAAGCTTTCTTT.

The chain is built from TRBV5-1 and TRBJ1-2; 10 bases line up with TRBD1. CDR1 and CDR2 from the germline V gene are SGHRS and YFSETQ. The CDR3 extends over 14 amino acids. V lost 0 bases and J lost 8; bases outside the gene matches: 4. The DNA of the CDR3 is TGCGCCAGCAGCTTGGTAGGGACAGGGGAAGGCTACACCTTC. Translated: CASSLVGTGEGYTF.

This chain connects TRBV28 to TRBJ2-2; D gene unclear. This CDR3 has 12 residues. Per the germline V gene, CDR1 is MDHEN and CDR2 is SYDVKM. V lost 7 bases and J lost 3, with 6 bases in between. The CDR3 reads CASTIDTGELFF. The CDR3 coding sequence is TGTGCCAGCACCATAGACACCGGGGAGCTGTTTTTT.

The V and J genes are TRBV29-1 and TRBJ2-2; 12 bases align to TRBD2. Germline CDR1 is SQVTM and CDR2 is ANQGSEA. J gave up 4 bases and V 4 bases, and 7 bases lay outside the gene matches. The CDR3 covers 16 residues. This CDR3 is CSVGASGGASTGELFF. CDR3 DNA: TGCAGCGTTGGGGCTAGCGGGGGGGCTAGCACCGGGGAGCTGTTTTTT.

The chain joins TRBV27 to TRBJ2-7; 8 bases fit TRBD1. The CDR3 is made up of 14 amino acids. Losses at the gene ends were 6 bases for V and 2 bases for J; bases not matched to a gene: 6. Germline V gives CDR1 MNHEY, CDR2 SMNVEV (reference sequence). The CDR3 protein is CASRPGQVPYEQYF. CDR3 in DNA: TGTGCCAGCAGACCGGGACAGGTCCCCTACGAGCAGTACTTC.

As for this clone: Other DNA sequences in the sample encode the same CDR3. The chain joins TRBV2 to TRBJ1-5, with TRBD1 identical over 9 bases. The CDR3 covers 14 residues. Trimming at V came to 8 bases and at J to 4 bases, leaving 6 bases not matched to a gene. Germline assignment: CDR1 SNHLY and CDR2 FYNNEI. Here the CDR3 reads CASSSDRGNQPQHF. The CDR3 region has the DNA TGTGCCAGCTCGTCGGACAGGGGTAATCAGCCCCAGCATTTT. Full variable domain (remainder filled in from reference TRBV2 and TRBJ1-5): EPEVTQTPSHQVTQMGQEVILRCVPISNHLYFYWYRQILGQKVEFLVSFYNNEISEKSEIFDDQFSVERPDGSNFTLKIRSTKLEDSAMYFCASSSDRGNQPQHFGDGTRLSIL.

The chain employs TRBV4-2 and TRBJ1-2, with no clear D. The CDR3 totals 15 residues. The V gene's germline CDR1 is LGHNA and CDR2 YNFKEQ. V was clipped by 1 base and J by 2 bases, with 11 bases between them. The CDR3 sequence: CASSQAGILNYGYTF. CDR3 in DNA: TGTGCCAGCAGCCAAGCCGGGATTCTAAACTATGGCTACACCTTC.

The V and J genes are TRBV11-3 and TRBJ2-2, with TRBD2 identical over 7 bases. This CDR3 spans 14 amino acids. Per germline, CDR1 SGHNT and CDR2 YENEEA. Trimming removed 5 bases from V and 4 bases from J; junction bases left unmatched: 4. The CDR3 coding sequence is TGTGCCAGCAGCAAGGGCGGGAGCACCGGGGAGCTGTTTTTT. The encoded protein is CASSKGGSTGELFF.

This chain joins TRBV7-2 and TRBJ1-3; a weak D match, TRBD1 (5 bases). The CDR3 runs to 15 residues. The germline CDR1 and CDR2 sequences are SGHTA and FQGNSA. V was trimmed by 0 bases and J by 2 bases, leaving 8 bases between them. The DNA for the CDR3 is TGTGCCAGCAGCTTAGCCGGAGGGGCTGGAAACACCATATATTTT. It codes for CASSLAGGAGNTIYF.

The V gene is TRBV28, the J gene TRBJ2-7, with a tentative D call TRBD2 (7 bases). The CDR3 loop spans 16 amino acids. V lost 5 bases, J lost 6 bases, and 23 bases lay in between. In germline, CDR1 is MDHEN, CDR2 SYDVKM. The CDR3 DNA is TGTGCCAGCAGTGGGGGGGAACAGGGTCTTGGACGCGAGCAGTACTTC. It codes for CASSGGEQGLGREQYF.

This chain joins TRBV7-9 and TRBJ1-6; D remains ambiguous. The V end was cut by 5 bases, the J end by 1 base, with 9 bases between. The CDR3 has 15 residues. From germline, CDR1 is SEHNR and CDR2 FQNEAQ (reference sequence). CDR3 region: CASSTTGSYNSPLHF. CDR3 nucleotides: TGTGCCAGCAGCACCACCGGGTCCTATAATTCACCCCTCCACTTT.

The chain carries TRBV29-1 and TRBJ1-3; no definite D call. The CDR3 is 12 residues long. CDR1 is SQVTM and CDR2 is ANQGSEA in the germline V gene. Trimming stripped 8 bases from V and 4 bases from J, with 12 bases between. This CDR3 is CSTSMGGNTIYF. CDR3 sequence (DNA): TGCAGCACCTCAATGGGCGGAAACACCATATATTTT.

The chain joins TRBV10-3 to TRBJ2-3; 7 positions agree with TRBD1. The length of the CDR3 is 14 residues. Looked up from germline, CDR1 is ENHRY and CDR2 is SYGVKD. V dropped 6 bases and J dropped 3; count of bases not matched to a gene: 6. CDR3 nucleotides: TGTGCCATCAGAAGGGACAGCCAAACAGATACGCAGTATTTT. Translated: CAIRRDSQTDTQYF.

The chain recombines TRBV6-6 with TRBJ1-5, with 9 bases fitting TRBD1. Trimming at V came to 5 bases and at J to 2 bases, leaving 4 bases not matched to a gene. CDR3 length: 15 residues. CDR1 and CDR2 from the germline V gene are MNHNY and SVGAGI (reference sequence). The CDR3 coding sequence is TGTGCCAGCAGTCGCCGGGACAGGGGCAATCAGCCCCAGCATTTT. It codes for CASSRRDRGNQPQHF.

The V gene is TRBV5-4, the J gene TRBJ2-1, with 7 bases that match TRBD1. CDR1 SGHNT and CDR2 YYREEE come from the germline V gene (reference sequence). Losses at the gene ends were 0 bases for V and 4 bases for J; bases not matched to a gene: 7. The CDR3 has 16 residues. For the CDR3, the DNA is TGTGCCAGCAGCTTGGGTGGGGACAGAAGATACAATGAGCAGTTCTTC. Protein product: CASSLGGDRRYNEQFF. Supplemented by reference TRBV5-4 and TRBJ2-1, the full variable domain reads ETGVTQSPTHLIKTRGQQVTLRCSSQSGHNTVSWYQQALGQGPQFIFQYYREEENGRGNFPPRFSGLQFPNYSSELNVNALELDDSALYLCASSLGGDRRYNEQFFGPGTRLTVL.

The V gene is TRBV4-1, the J gene TRBJ1-1; D possibly corresponds to TRBD1 (5 bases). This CDR3 region has 14 residues. V shed 4 bases and J shed 5 bases, with 14 bases lying between them. The germline V gene has CDR1 MGHRA and CDR2 YSYEKL. In DNA form, the CDR3 reads TGCGCCAGCAGCCTACCGGGGGAACGTACTGAAGCTTTCTTT. It yields the protein CASSLPGERTEAFF.

CDR3 sequence: CASTTQGSEQPQHF. CDR3 sequence (DNA): TGTGCCAGCACCACACAGGGGTCGGAGCAGCCCCAGCATTTT. The V gene is TRBV6-6, the J gene TRBJ1-5, with TRBD1 identical over 7 bases. Trimming took 7 bases from V and 7 from J; bases not matched to a gene: 10. The CDR3 covers 14 residues. Germline CDR1 MNHNY, CDR2 SVGAGI (reference sequence).